The 32 T cell receptor beta chains below all came from one sample that was sequenced in a study of blood T cell repertoires in COVID-19. Method: immunoSEQ multiplex PCR; TCRdb's copy keeps in-frame clones and lacks some. In the table there are about 150,000 clones, about 91% of which are singletons. The sample comprised peripheral blood. The origin of the receptors is a woman aged 50 to 60 with acute or convalescent COVID-19.

This clone was found once. The genes are TRBV10-3 and TRBJ2-7; 11 bases are shared with TRBD2. From germline, CDR1 is ENHRY and CDR2 SYGVKD. J was trimmed by 4 bases and V by 8 bases; bases with no gene match: 7. The CDR3 has 14 amino acids. As DNA, the CDR3 is TGTGCCATCGGAAGGGGACTAGCGGAATACGAGCAGTACTTC. As protein: CAIGRGLAEYEQYF.

The V gene is TRBV19, the J gene TRBJ2-3; a weak D match, TRBD2 (6 bases). V shed 2 bases and J shed 3 bases, with 15 bases lying between them. CDR3 length equals 16 residues. Germline values: CDR1 LNHDA, CDR2 SQIVND (reference sequence). The CDR3 here is CASSISRDWMTDTQYF. The CDR3 nucleotides are TGTGCCAGTAGTATAAGTAGGGACTGGATGACAGATACGCAGTATTTT.

V usage is TRBV28 and J usage is TRBJ1-2; 8 nucleotides match TRBD1. The CDR3 loop spans 15 amino acids. Germline V gives CDR1 MDHEN, CDR2 SYDVKM. Germline trimming cut 6 bases from V and 8 bases from J; bases unmatched to any gene: 14. DNA of the CDR3: TGTGCCAGCAGGCAACCTCAGGGGGCCCTGGGAGGCTACACCTTC. Translating it yields CASRQPQGALGGYTF.

The chain is built from TRBV7-2 and TRBJ2-7; 10 bases fit TRBD2. Per germline, CDR1 SGHTA and CDR2 FQGNSA. Losses at the gene ends were 4 bases for V and 6 bases for J; bases not matched to a gene: 6. The CDR3 runs 14 residues. CDR3 in DNA: TGTGCCAGCAGCTGGGGTAGCGGGGGGCTCGAGCAGTACTTC. This encodes CASSWGSGGLEQYF.

The chain joins TRBV27 to TRBJ2-7, with 10 bases fitting TRBD2. The germline V gene has CDR1 MNHEY and CDR2 SMNVEV (reference sequence). This CDR3 region has 16 residues. J gave up 2 bases and V 2 bases, and 6 bases lay outside the gene matches. The CDR3 DNA follows: TGTGCCAGCAGTTTAGGTCTAGCGGGAGTGCCCTACGAGCAGTACTTC. As protein: CASSLGLAGVPYEQYF.

The chain joins TRBV18 to TRBJ2-1, with TRBD2 matching over 10 bases. This CDR3 has 19 residues. The germline CDR1 and CDR2 sequences are KGHSH and LQKENI. V shed 4 bases and J 5 bases; nucleotides not matched to a gene: 17. The CDR3 region has the DNA TGTGCCAGCTCACGACAGCACCGGAATCTAGCGGGGGCTAACAATGAGCAGTTCTTC. Translating gives CASSRQHRNLAGANNEQFF.

The chain has TRBV6-5 and TRBJ2-7; 7 bases line up with TRBD1. Germline V lookup: CDR1 MNHEY, CDR2 SVGAGI. The V gene end was trimmed by 6 bases and the J gene end by 0 bases; junction bases not matched to a gene: 5. The CDR3 is 14 residues long. This CDR3 is CASSRDSPSYEQYF. The CDR3, as DNA: TGTGCCAGCAGCCGGGACAGCCCCTCCTACGAGCAGTACTTC.

This clone was seen only once. The genes are TRBV9 and TRBJ2-7; D is possibly TRBD1 (6 bases). Trimming shortened V by 2 bases and J by 2 bases, and 11 bases separated the two germline ends. CDR1 is SGDLS, CDR2 YYNGEE, per germline. The CDR3 runs to 14 residues. The CDR3 is CASSVGTHTYEQYF. The CDR3 nucleotides read TGTGCCAGCAGCGTGGGGACACATACCTACGAGCAGTACTTC.

The rearrangement links TRBV10-1 to TRBJ1-2; 8 bases fit TRBD1. Trimming took 6 bases from V and 1 from J; bases not matched to a gene: 7. The CDR3 runs to 15 residues. CDR1 is WNHNN and CDR2 is SYGVQD in the germline V gene (reference sequence). The CDR3 protein is CASRSDRGHNYGYTF. The CDR3 nucleotides read TGCGCCAGCAGATCCGACAGGGGCCATAACTATGGCTACACCTTC.

The gene calls are TRBV7-9 and TRBJ1-4; TRBD1 matches at 11 bases. Germline CDR1 reads SEHNR; CDR2 reads FQNEAQ (reference sequence). This CDR3 has 14 residues. V was pared by 5 bases and J by 9 bases, with 5 bases of the junction left unmatched. CDR3 amino acids: CASSDGTGGKKLFF. Written as DNA, the CDR3 is TGTGCCAGCAGCGACGGGACAGGGGGTAAAAAACTGTTTTTT.

V usage is TRBV7-3 and J usage is TRBJ2-3; the D is unclear. The CDR3 length is 15 residues. From germline, CDR1 is SGHTA and CDR2 FQGTGA. Trimming took 2 bases from V and 0 from J, leaving 9 bases between them. The CDR3, as DNA: TGTGCCAGCAGCTTACTCGCGGCTAGCACAGATACGCAGTATTTT. It yields the protein CASSLLAASTDTQYF.

The V call is TRBV27, the J call TRBJ1-2; 9 bases agree with TRBD1. The CDR3 covers 15 residues. The V segment lost 2 bases and the J segment 2 bases; nucleotides outside the gene matches: 3. Germline V gene lookup returns CDR1 MNHEY and CDR2 SMNVEV (reference sequence). DNA of the CDR3: TGTGCCAGCAGTTTAGGACAGGGGCTGAACTATGGCTACACCTTC. This encodes CASSLGQGLNYGYTF.

The chain couples TRBV18 to TRBJ1-1; 8 nucleotides align to TRBD1. The V gene end was trimmed by 2 bases and the J gene end by 1 base; junction bases not matched to a gene: 3. Germline V gene sequence: CDR1 KGHSH, CDR2 LQKENI. The CDR3 sequence is 15 residues long. The CDR3 sequence is CASSPLQGENTEAFF. The CDR3 nucleotides read TGTGCCAGCTCACCATTACAGGGGGAGAACACTGAAGCTTTCTTT.

V and J are TRBV5-1 and TRBJ1-3; possible D gene TRBD1, 6 bases. This CDR3 has 16 residues. With 4 bases removed from V and 0 bases from J, the gap between germline ends came to 14 bases. CDR1 is SGHRS, CDR2 YFSETQ, per germline. The CDR3 protein is CASSLRDINSGNTIYF. Here the CDR3 DNA reads TGCGCCAGCAGCCTCCGGGACATAAACTCTGGAAACACCATATATTTT.

The chain has TRBV13 and TRBJ2-7, with 9 bases aligning to TRBD1. Trimming at V came to 5 bases and at J to 7 bases, leaving 12 bases not matched to a gene. Germline V lookup: CDR1 PRHDT, CDR2 FYEKMQ (reference sequence). The CDR3 runs to 15 residues. The CDR3 sequence is CASSTSGTGSLEQYF. For the CDR3, the DNA is TGTGCCAGCAGCACGTCCGGGACAGGGTCCTTGGAGCAGTACTTC.

The CDR3 DNA is TGTGCCAGCAGTGAAGATCGCGGGAGGTTCTCCTACGAGCAGTACTTC. It codes for CASSEDRGRFSYEQYF. The V and J genes are TRBV6-1 and TRBJ2-7, with 8 positions matching TRBD2. The CDR3 totals 16 residues. Germline assignment: CDR1 MNHNS and CDR2 SASEGT. V gave up 1 base and J gave up 0 bases; unmatched junction bases: 5.

The chain employs TRBV19 and TRBJ1-2, with D possibly being TRBD1 (5 bases). V lost 7 bases and J lost 0, with 12 bases in between. The V gene's germline CDR1 is LNHDA and CDR2 SQIVND (reference sequence). The CDR3 is 14 residues long. As DNA, the CDR3 is TGTGCCAGTAAACCCGGGGGAACTAACTATGGCTACACCTTC. Encoded protein: CASKPGGTNYGYTF.

For the CDR3, the DNA is TGTGCCAGCAGCCAAGAAACAGGCTGGGGTGAAAAACTGTTTTTT. It yields the protein CASSQETGWGEKLFF. The chain carries TRBV3-1 (or the pseudogene TRBV3-2) and TRBJ1-4, with a weak D call TRBD1 (5 bases). Per germline, CDR1 LGHDT and CDR2 YNNKEL (reference sequence). With 0 bases removed from V and 7 bases from J, the gap between germline ends came to 12 bases. The CDR3 length is 15 residues.

V and J are TRBV27 and TRBJ2-7, with 8 bases aligning to TRBD2. V gave up 5 bases and J gave up 1 base; unmatched junction bases: 7. The CDR3 has 15 amino acids. Germline V CDR1 and CDR2: MNHEY, SMNVEV (reference sequence). CDR3: CASSAPSSGSYEQYF. Here the CDR3 DNA reads TGTGCCAGCAGTGCCCCTTCTAGCGGGTCCTACGAGCAGTACTTC.

CDR3: CASSFRQGPVYSNQPQHF. For the CDR3, the DNA is TGTGCCAGCAGTTTCCGACAGGGACCCGTTTATAGCAATCAGCCCCAGCATTTT. This chain links TRBV28 with TRBJ1-5, with 7 bases identical to TRBD1. V was clipped by 3 bases and J by 0 bases; unmatched bases: 11. Germline V gene data show CDR1 as MDHEN and CDR2 as SYDVKM. This CDR3 comprises 18 residues.

V gene TRBV2 combines with J gene TRBJ1-1; D might be TRBD1 (5 bases). CDR1 and CDR2 (germline): SNHLY, FYNNEI. The CDR3 runs 14 residues. V was cut by 10 bases and J by 1 base, with 16 bases left in between. CDR3 sequence (DNA): TGTGCCACCTCGAAACAGGTTAGGAACACTGAAGCTTTCTTT. Translated: CATSKQVRNTEAFF.

The chain has TRBV7-3 and TRBJ1-2, with D possibly being TRBD1 (6 bases). V was cut by 5 bases and J by 4 bases, with 17 bases left in between. CDR3 length: 15 residues. Germline V gene data show CDR1 as SGHTA and CDR2 as FQGTGA. CDR3: CASSATGQTRYGYTF. The CDR3 nucleotides read TGTGCCAGCAGCGCAACCGGACAGACGCGCTATGGCTACACCTTC.

V is TRBV5-1 and J is TRBJ2-3; TRBD2 aligns across 8 bases. After removal of 0 bases from V and 6 bases from J, the junction contained 6 bases not matched to a gene. Germline V gene lookup returns CDR1 SGHRS and CDR2 YFSETQ. The length of the CDR3 is 15 residues. CDR3 protein: CASSLEAGDGDTQYF. The CDR3 nucleotides are TGCGCCAGCAGCTTGGAAGCGGGGGACGGGGATACGCAGTATTTT.

The rearrangement joins TRBV6-6 to TRBJ1-3, with 9 nucleotides matching TRBD1. The CDR3 covers 16 residues. Germline CDR1 reads MNHNY; CDR2 reads SVGAGI (reference sequence). V was pared by 2 bases and J by 0 bases, with 2 bases of the junction left unmatched. The CDR3 reads CASSYRTGDSGNTIYF. Here the CDR3 DNA reads TGTGCCAGCAGTTACAGGACAGGGGACTCTGGAAACACCATATATTTT.

In DNA form, the CDR3 reads TGTGCCAGCAGTAACAGGGGGCTCAGCACAGATACGCAGTATTTT. Its translation is CASSNRGLSTDTQYF. The V gene is TRBV2, the J gene TRBJ2-3, with TRBD1 matching 9 bases. V dropped 5 bases and J dropped 0; count of bases not matched to a gene: 3. Looked up from germline, CDR1 is SNHLY and CDR2 is FYNNEI. The CDR3 has 15 residues.

This chain uses TRBV6-5 with TRBJ2-7, with D tentatively TRBD2 (6 bases). The CDR3 contains 12 residues. Germline CDR1 reads MNHEY; CDR2 reads SVGAGI. Trimming left V 11 bases short and J 4 bases short, with 15 bases between. For the CDR3, the DNA is TGTGCCTCCCGGGACTCCATTTACGAGCAGTACTTC. It encodes CASRDSIYEQYF.

A word on this clone: The sample contains more than one DNA sequence encoding this CDR3. The V gene is TRBV24-1, the J gene TRBJ2-3; 8 bases fit TRBD1. V lost 3 bases, J lost 1 base, and 2 bases stayed unmatched. CDR3 length: 15 amino acids. Germline-derived CDR1 and CDR2 are KGHDR and SFDVKD. DNA of the CDR3: TGTGCCACCAGTGATCCGGGACAGGGCACAGATACGCAGTATTTT. It encodes CATSDPGQGTDTQYF.

The chain joins TRBV15 to TRBJ1-5; D gene ambiguous. The germline CDR1 and CDR2 sequences are LNHNV and YYDKDF (reference sequence). Trimming cost V 3 bases and J 4 bases, with 13 bases left between them. CDR3 length equals 15 residues. CDR3 nucleotides: TGTGCCACCAGCAGGGCGGAGGGTTCAAATCAGCCCCAGCATTTT. This sequence encodes CATSRAEGSNQPQHF.

The chain uses TRBV9 and TRBJ2-5; 10 bases align to TRBD1. The CDR3 runs 17 residues. Per the germline V gene, CDR1 is SGDLS and CDR2 is YYNGEE. The V and J ends lost 3 bases and 2 bases, in that order; junction bases with no gene match: 10. The CDR3 DNA reads TGTGCCAGCAGCGGTGACAGGGGGCCTCGGTTGCAAGAGACCCAGTACTTC. Protein product: CASSGDRGPRLQETQYF.

In nucleotides, the CDR3 is TGTGCCACCAGCAGCCGAGGGAACTCCTATAATTCACCCCTCCACTTT. This sequence encodes CATSSRGNSYNSPLHF. The chain recombines TRBV19 with TRBJ1-6, with D unclear. Germline CDR1 reads LNHDA; CDR2 reads SQIVND (reference sequence). The CDR3 runs 16 residues. V dropped 10 bases and J dropped 0 bases, with 16 bases sitting between them.

The genes are TRBV19 and TRBJ2-2, with TRBD2 as a possible D gene (5 bases). The CDR3 runs 16 residues. Germline lookup yields CDR1 LNHDA and CDR2 SQIVND (reference sequence). V was clipped by 3 bases and J by 1 base, with 12 bases between them. The CDR3 region is CASSMRSRGNTGELFF. The CDR3, as DNA: TGTGCCAGTAGTATGAGGAGTCGGGGGAACACCGGGGAGCTGTTTTTT.

The chain is built from TRBV7-7 and TRBJ1-1, with D perhaps TRBD1 (5 bases). V gave up 3 bases and J gave up 1 base, with 12 bases separating them. Germline V gene lookup returns CDR1 SSHAT and CDR2 FNYEAQ (reference sequence). The CDR3 sequence is 15 residues long. CDR3 in DNA: TGTGCCAGCAGCTTGACGACCCAGGGGAACACTGAAGCTTTCTTT. Protein sequence: CASSLTTQGNTEAFF.